This T cell receptor beta chain was observed in a study of lymphopenia after photon versus proton radiotherapy. Findings and caveats of the study: Only patients who died were analyzed for survival; proton advantage is unproven. In patients who died, overall survival fell as post-nadir TCR diversity dropped more. Post-nadir diversity loss with photons came from oligoclonal expansion, particularly CD8+ Temra cells. Photon-treated patients lost naive T cells and TCR diversity; proton-treated stayed stable.

Comment on this clone: Its antigen is currently unknown.

Trimming at V came to 0 bases and at J to 5 bases, leaving 6 bases not matched to a gene. CDR1 LGHNA and CDR2 YSLEER come from the germline V gene. The CDR3 spans 15 residues. Sequenced by immunoSEQ multiplex PCR; TCRdb stores in-frame clones only, minus some. In the table there are fewer than 30,000 clones, roughly 87% of which are singletons. The V call is TRBV4-3, the J call TRBJ2-5, with TRBD2 matching over 7 bases. The input for sequencing was peripheral blood, taken from a patient treated with photon-based radiotherapy. The origin of this receptor is a woman in her forties or fifties with pancreatic cancer. The CDR3 DNA sequence: TGCGCCAGCAGCCAAGATCAGCGGGGATCGGAGACCCAGTACTTC. Amino acid sequence: CASSQDQRGSETQYF.